Below, 13 T cell receptor beta chains from the same sample are listed, as sequenced in a study of blood T cell repertoires in COVID-19. Sequencing was performed with immunoSEQ multiplex PCR; in TCRdb, only in-frame clones are kept and a portion is missing. The sample consists of about 250,000 clones, about nine tenths of them appearing once. What was sequenced was PBMCs or T cells enriched from blood (not recorded which). Source of these receptors: a woman in her thirties with acute COVID-19.

This rearrangement joins TRBV28 to TRBJ1-2; 8 nucleotides match TRBD1. CDR3 length: 13 residues. Germline values: CDR1 MDHEN, CDR2 SYDVKM. The V and J ends lost 8 bases and 0 bases, in that order; junction bases with no gene match: 2. The CDR3 DNA follows: TGTGCCAGCGGGGGACAGGCTAACTATGGCTACACCTTC. Protein sequence: CASGGQANYGYTF.

This chain connects TRBV6-2 or TRBV6-3 to TRBJ2-5, with 11 bases lining up with TRBD2. V was pared by 6 bases and J by 0 bases, with 15 bases of the junction left unmatched. From germline, CDR1 is MNHEY and CDR2 SVGEGT. This CDR3 is 19 amino acids long. The CDR3 nucleotides are TGTGCCAGCAGCCATCAATCGACTAGCGGGGTACAGTACCAAGAGACCCAGTACTTC. Translation: CASSHQSTSGVQYQETQYF.

This clone was observed once. This rearrangement joins TRBV9 to TRBJ2-3; 14 bases are shared with TRBD2. In germline, CDR1 is SGDLS, CDR2 YYNGEE. The CDR3 consists of 16 residues. The ends lost 4 bases at V and 5 bases at J; junction bases unmatched: 6. The CDR3 reads CASSSGLAGVGDTQYF. The CDR3 bases are TGTGCCAGCAGCTCGGGACTAGCGGGAGTGGGAGATACGCAGTATTTT. The full variable domain, completed using reference TRBV9 and TRBJ2-3, is DSGVTQTPKHLITATGQRVTLRCSPRSGDLSVYWYQQSLDQGLQFLIQYYNGEERAKGNILERFSAQQFPDLHSELNLSSLELGDSALYFCASSSGLAGVGDTQYFGPGTRLTVL.

The CDR3 DNA reads TGTGCCAGCAGCGCCCGACTAGCGGGGGCGGGTGAGCAGTTCTTC. Translated: CASSARLAGAGEQFF. This sequence joins TRBV21-1 and TRBJ2-1; the table gives TRBD2 as D, unverified against the DNA. TRBV21-1 is classified as a pseudogene. The length of the CDR3 is 15 residues.

The chain employs TRBV9 and TRBJ1-5; tentative D call: TRBD1 (5 bases). The V end was cut by 4 bases, the J end by 2 bases, with 10 bases between. The CDR3 has 14 residues. The germline V gene has CDR1 SGDLS and CDR2 YYNGEE. CDR3 residues: CASSPDRGNQPQHF. The DNA for the CDR3 is TGTGCCAGCAGCCCCGACAGAGGCAATCAGCCCCAGCATTTT. The complete variable domain, with remaining parts taken from reference TRBV9 and TRBJ1-5, reads DSGVTQTPKHLITATGQRVTLRCSPRSGDLSVYWYQQSLDQGLQFLIQYYNGEERAKGNILERFSAQQFPDLHSELNLSSLELGDSALYFCASSPDRGNQPQHFGDGTRLSIL.

The chain has TRBV5-5 and TRBJ2-7; 7 bases fit TRBD1. The germline gives CDR1 SGHKS, CDR2 YYEKEE (reference sequence). CDR3 size: 15 residues. V gave up 1 base and J gave up 2 bases; unmatched junction bases: 6. In DNA, the CDR3 is TGTGCCAGCAGCTTGCATGGGACAGCAGCCTACGAGCAGTACTTC. It yields the protein CASSLHGTAAYEQYF.

This clone is medium-sized (0.01 to 0.1%) in the sample. The chain joins TRBV4-1 to TRBJ1-1; tentatively, D is TRBD1 (5 bases). V was shortened by 0 bases and J by 5 bases, with 16 bases between the two germline ends. This CDR3 is 16 amino acids long. The V gene's germline CDR1 is MGHRA and CDR2 YSYEKL. The CDR3 nucleotides read TGCGCCAGCAGCCAAGATCCCGGACCGGGGGGGACTGAAGCTTTCTTT. Protein: CASSQDPGPGGTEAFF.

The chain combines TRBV18 with TRBJ1-1; 7 bases map to TRBD1. CDR3 size: 17 residues. The V gene's germline CDR1 is KGHSH and CDR2 LQKENI. With V trimmed by 3 bases and J by 1 base, 11 bases remained unmatched. CDR3 loop: CASSPRQGDLTNTEAFF. The CDR3 nucleotides read TGTGCCAGCTCACCCCGACAGGGAGACTTGACGAACACTGAAGCTTTCTTT. Looking up the rest from reference TRBV18 and TRBJ1-1 gives the full variable domain: NAGVMQNPRHLVRRRGQEARLRCSPMKGHSHVYWYRQLPEEGLKFMVYLQKENIIDESGMPKERFSAEFPKEGPSILRIQQVVRGDSAAYFCASSPRQGDLTNTEAFFGQGTRLTVV.

V gene TRBV6-7 combines with J gene TRBJ2-5; no firm D call. Being an ORF, TRBV6-7 has a function that is uncertain. The CDR3 is 15 amino acids. V was shortened by 0 bases and J by 7 bases, with 15 bases between the two germline ends. The CDR3 region has the DNA TGTGCCAGCAGTTACTCGGGTGGCAACAGTACGACCCAGTACTTC. The encoded protein is CASSYSGGNSTTQYF.

V gene TRBV15 combines with J gene TRBJ2-7, with TRBD1 identical over 7 bases. Germline CDR1 LNHNV, CDR2 YYDKDF (reference sequence). This CDR3 is 13 amino acids long. J gave up 9 bases and V 3 bases, and 8 bases lay outside the gene matches. The CDR3 DNA reads TGTGCCACCAGCAGCAGAGACAGGGATGGGCAGTACTTC. It specifies CATSSRDRDGQYF.

The genes are TRBV19 and TRBJ2-7; a weak D match, TRBD1 (6 bases). The CDR3 is 13 amino acids. Germline V gene sequence: CDR1 LNHDA, CDR2 SQIVND (reference sequence). V gave up 5 bases and J gave up 6 bases, with 14 bases separating them. The CDR3 nucleotides are TGTGCCAGTAGTCCCAAAACAGGGTTCGAGCAGTACTTC. Translating it yields CASSPKTGFEQYF.

The chain joins TRBV7-2 to TRBJ1-5; D may be TRBD1 (5 bases). The CDR3 runs to 14 residues. Trimming took off 2 bases at V and 7 bases at J, with 12 bases between the two ends. Germline assignment: CDR1 SGHTA and CDR2 FQGNSA. This CDR3 reads CASSLNQGRQPQHF. CDR3 coding DNA: TGTGCCAGCAGCTTAAACCAGGGAAGACAGCCCCAGCATTTT.

V and J are TRBV4-3 and TRBJ1-3; D is ambiguous. CDR3 length: 15 amino acids. CDR1 and CDR2 (germline): LGHNA, YSLEER. The V and J ends lost 1 base and 2 bases respectively, with 9 bases between them. As DNA, the CDR3 is TGCGCCAGCAGCCAAGCGAAGGAGCCTGGAAACACCATATATTTT. Protein sequence: CASSQAKEPGNTIYF.